The clone carrying this TCR beta chain was detected only a few times. Its specificity is unknown. The data were taken from a study of T cells after yellow fever vaccination. Study-wide points: Peak timing came faster in the weaker secondary response, day 5 versus 15. Some clonotypes, a small share, were shared between CD4 and CD8 compartments.

Template switching by 5'RACE produced TCR cDNA, adding a universal primer site and UMIs. MiXCR, run by TCRdb on the 5' RACE reads, gives a single entry per CDR3 protein. The sample consists of about 300,000 distinct CDR3 sequences, approximately 7% of them appearing once. V shed 7 bases and J shed 11 bases, with 13 bases lying between them. CDR3 size: 10 residues. Germline V gene sequence: CDR1 SGHRS, CDR2 YFSETQ. V usage is TRBV5-1 and J usage is TRBJ2-7; D remains ambiguous. The sequence derives from a man aged 18-30 years who received the YFV17D yellow fever vaccine. Sequenced material: PBMCs, taken about 49 days after the first yellow fever vaccination. The CDR3: CASLRVVEYV. CDR3 DNA: TGCGCCAGCTTGCGAGTAGTGGAGTACGTC.